These 14 T cell receptor beta chains originate from one sample sequenced in a study of beta chain features in type 1 diabetes. Antigens of these TCRs are unknown. Findings and limits, study-wide: Shortening that was moderate but significant affected the TCRB CDR3s of Type 1 diabetes patients in all four CD4+ subsets.

Expressed TCRB transcripts were sequenced because the entire RNA isolate underwent reverse transcription. Sequencing was performed with immunoSEQ multiplex PCR; in TCRdb, only in-frame clones are kept and a portion is missing. The top ten hold 0.015% to 0.02% of the sample, which has a few hundred thousand clones, 11% to 15% seen once. Sequenced sample: naive CD4+ T cells from blood. These receptors were obtained from a man younger than 45 with type 1 diabetes.

This clone came up a few times. The DNA for the CDR3 is TGTGCCACCAGCAGAGATCGGGGGTCAGCGAACACCGGGGAGCTGTTTTTT. Translation: CATSRDRGSANTGELFF. V usage is TRBV15 and J usage is TRBJ2-2; TRBD2 might be the D (6 bases). This CDR3 region has 17 residues. The V and J ends lost 0 bases and 0 bases respectively, with 11 bases between them. Per the germline V gene, CDR1 is LNHNV and CDR2 is YYDKDF (reference sequence).

This clone was seen more than once but under ten times. The chain is built from TRBV5-1 and TRBJ1-4; a weak D match, TRBD1 (5 bases). The V end lost 0 bases, the J end lost 8 bases, and 11 bases lay between the germline ends. The CDR3 extends over 14 amino acids. Germline V gives CDR1 SGHRS, CDR2 YFSETQ. This CDR3 reads CASSLDGDSEKLFF. As DNA, the CDR3 is TGCGCCAGCAGCTTGGATGGGGACTCAGAAAAACTGTTTTTT.

This chain connects TRBV11-2 to TRBJ1-4; D not resolved. V was clipped by 5 bases and J by 0 bases, with 16 bases between them. This CDR3 is 17 amino acids long. CDR1 and CDR2 (germline): SGHAT, FQNNGV. CDR3 residues: CASSPRGGTTTNEKLFF. CDR3 DNA sequence: TGTGCCAGCAGCCCCCGGGGAGGTACTACAACTAATGAAAAACTGTTTTTT.

In regard to this clone: Other nucleotide sequences in the sample specify the same CDR3. The genes are TRBV11-3 and TRBJ1-1; D may be TRBD1 (6 bases). The CDR3 covers 12 residues. The germline V and J ends were trimmed by 8 bases and 0 bases, with 7 bases remaining between them. CDR1 is SGHNT and CDR2 is YENEEA in the germline V gene. The DNA for the CDR3 is TGTGCCAGCGGACAGCTGAACACTGAAGCTTTCTTT. It is translated as CASGQLNTEAFF.

The chain has TRBV2 and TRBJ1-2, with no clear D. This CDR3 is 13 amino acids long. Germline CDR1 and CDR2: SNHLY and FYNNEI. V was cut by 10 bases and J by 2 bases, with 14 bases left in between. CDR3 loop: CATETDSNYGYTF. The CDR3 DNA sequence: TGTGCCACCGAAACTGACTCAAACTATGGCTACACCTTC.

V usage is TRBV21-1 and J usage is TRBJ1-2. TRBV21-1 represents a pseudogene. The CDR3 has 11 residues. In DNA form, the CDR3 reads TGTGCCAGCAGCCCTTCCTATGGCTACACCTTC. Amino acids: CASSPSYGYTF.

This clone was counted a single time. The chain links TRBV27 to TRBJ1-1; D unclear. Germline V lookup: CDR1 MNHEY, CDR2 SMNVEV (reference sequence). The CDR3 runs to 14 residues. The germline V and J ends were trimmed by 6 bases and 4 bases, with 15 bases remaining between them. CDR3 in amino acids: CASSNHEGTTEAFF. The CDR3, as DNA: TGTGCCAGCAGCAACCACGAGGGCACCACTGAAGCTTTCTTT.

This clone was detected only a few times. This rearrangement joins TRBV2 to TRBJ1-1; D possibly corresponds to TRBD1 (6 bases). This CDR3 comprises 13 residues. V lost 6 bases, J lost 1 base, and 9 bases lay in between. Germline V CDR1 and CDR2: SNHLY, FYNNEI. CDR3 sequence reads: CASSGQQNTEAFF. The DNA of the CDR3 is TGTGCCAGCAGCGGACAGCAGAACACTGAAGCTTTCTTT.

The gene calls are TRBV29-1 and TRBJ2-3; 10 nucleotides agree with TRBD1. The CDR3 spans 15 residues. The germline CDR1 and CDR2 sequences are SQVTM and ANQGSEA. V lost 5 bases to trimming and J lost 0 bases; unmatched junction nucleotides: 5. In DNA form, the CDR3 reads TGCAGCGTTCACGGGGACAGGGGAAGCACAGATACGCAGTATTTT. This translates into CSVHGDRGSTDTQYF.

This clone was observed a handful of times. The chain combines TRBV7-9 with TRBJ2-7; 12 bases are a match to TRBD2. The germline gives CDR1 SEHNR, CDR2 FQNEAQ (reference sequence). The CDR3 is made up of 16 amino acids. J gave up 8 bases and V 7 bases, and 15 bases lay outside the gene matches. The CDR3 DNA follows: TGTGCCAGCACCCCCGGGGGCCTAGCGGGAGGGTCCCAGCAGTACTTC. It translates to CASTPGGLAGGSQQYF.

This clone has more than one count but fewer than ten. This rearrangement joins TRBV6-5 to TRBJ1-1; 9 bases align to TRBD1. J was trimmed by 3 bases and V by 0 bases; bases with no gene match: 5. The CDR3 loop spans 16 amino acids. Germline V gene lookup returns CDR1 MNHEY and CDR2 SVGAGI. CDR3 residues: CASSYSGQGFDTEAFF. The CDR3 bases are TGTGCCAGCAGTTACTCGGGACAGGGCTTCGACACTGAAGCTTTCTTT.

This chain uses TRBV6-5 with TRBJ1-5; D is possibly TRBD1 (5 bases). The CDR3 runs 11 residues. Germline V gene lookup returns CDR1 MNHEY and CDR2 SVGAGI. Deletions cut 10 bases from V and 4 bases from J, with 8 bases between. CDR3 region: CATGGNQPQHF. CDR3 DNA sequence: TGTGCCACCGGGGGAAATCAGCCCCAGCATTTT.

The gene calls are TRBV19 and TRBJ2-3, with D hard to call. Germline V lookup: CDR1 LNHDA, CDR2 SQIVND (reference sequence). The CDR3 runs 13 residues. Trimming removed 6 bases from V and 5 bases from J, with 12 bases in between. The CDR3 here is CASSTGNGDTQYF. The CDR3, as DNA: TGTGCCAGTAGCACGGGTAATGGAGATACGCAGTATTTT.

The gene calls are TRBV5-4 and TRBJ2-7; TRBD1 agrees at 8 bases. From germline, CDR1 is SGHNT and CDR2 YYREEE (reference sequence). CDR3 length: 14 residues. Trimming at V came to 4 bases and at J to 1 base, leaving 4 bases not matched to a gene. CDR3 in DNA: TGTGCCAGCAGCAAGGACAGGGCATCCTACGAGCAGTACTTC. As protein: CASSKDRASYEQYF. The full variable domain, with the rest looked up from reference TRBV5-4 and TRBJ2-7, is ETGVTQSPTHLIKTRGQQVTLRCSSQSGHNTVSWYQQALGQGPQFIFQYYREEENGRGNFPPRFSGLQFPNYSSELNVNALELDDSALYLCASSKDRASYEQYFGPGTRLTVT.